This T cell receptor beta chain was identified during a study of blood T cell repertoires in COVID-19. Profiling relied on immunoSEQ multiplex PCR, and the TCRdb table lists in-frame clones only, not all of them. The sample shows about 140,000 clones, roughly 85% of them seen only once. The CDR3 contains 10 residues. Germline CDR1 and CDR2: SNHLY and FYNNEI. Trimming took 7 bases from V and 7 from J, leaving 7 bases between them. Cohorts were assigned according to the clinical history that participants reported. J is TRBJ1-1 and V is TRBV2; the D is unclear. This clonotype was sampled from a woman in her forties or fifties who had recovered from COVID-19. The specimen sequenced was PBMCs or T cells enriched from blood (not recorded which). The DNA for the CDR3 is TGTGCCAGCATGGAGAGTGAAGCTTTCTTT. This gives the protein CASMESEAFF. Full variable domain (remainder filled in from reference TRBV2 and TRBJ1-1): EPEVTQTPSHQVTQMGQEVILRCVPISNHLYFYWYRQILGQKVEFLVSFYNNEISEKSEIFDDQFSVERPDGSNFTLKIRSTKLEDSAMYFCASMESEAFFGQGTRLTVV.